This entry features one T cell receptor beta chain sequence. The data were taken from a study of shared clonotypes between healthy human individuals. Study-level background: Per donor, three plates held CD4 naive cells, three held CD4 memory, two held CD8 naive and one held CD8 memory.

Sequencing was performed with immunoSEQ multiplex PCR; in TCRdb, only in-frame clones are kept and a portion is missing. This table has roughly 2.6 million clones, over 85% appearing once. This CDR3 is 12 amino acids long. The germline CDR1 and CDR2 sequences are SGHRS and YFSETQ. Trimming shortened V by 3 bases and J by 3 bases, and 6 bases separated the two germline ends. The receptor was derived from a man aged 18 to 29 in good health. This rearrangement joins TRBV5-1 to TRBJ1-2, with D hard to call. What was sequenced was naive CD4+ T cells sorted from blood. Subset given: CD45RA+ positively selected. CDR3 sequence: CASSSDDYGYTF. The CDR3 nucleotides are TGCGCCAGCAGCTCCGACGACTATGGCTACACCTTC.